The T cell receptor beta chain described here comes from a study of spatial heterogeneity in lung cancer. Findings of the study overall: Resection blood, more than follow-up blood, showed ubiquitous expanded tumor TCRs.

Specified time point: blood at routine non-recurrence follow-up after resection. This clonotype appeared a few times. As yet, its antigen is unknown. TCRdb analysed the 5' RACE reads with MiXCR anew, one entry per CDR3 protein. The sample comprises approximately 70,000 distinct CDR3 sequences, about 9.5% of which are singletons, and about 2% rests with the top ten. Germline V gives CDR1 LGHNA, CDR2 YNFKEQ. This CDR3 has 20 amino acids. Trimming cost V 4 bases and J 7 bases, with 31 bases left between them. This clonotype was sampled from a female donor with early-stage non-small cell lung cancer. Sequencing used PBMCs, obtained at follow-up. The chain joins TRBV4-2 to TRBJ1-4; D gene uncertain. CDR3 in amino acids: CASSPSSRADGRARGEKLFF. The DNA for the CDR3 is TGTGCCAGCAGCCCATCCTCCCGAGCCGACGGGAGGGCAAGAGGTGAAAAACTGTTTTTT.